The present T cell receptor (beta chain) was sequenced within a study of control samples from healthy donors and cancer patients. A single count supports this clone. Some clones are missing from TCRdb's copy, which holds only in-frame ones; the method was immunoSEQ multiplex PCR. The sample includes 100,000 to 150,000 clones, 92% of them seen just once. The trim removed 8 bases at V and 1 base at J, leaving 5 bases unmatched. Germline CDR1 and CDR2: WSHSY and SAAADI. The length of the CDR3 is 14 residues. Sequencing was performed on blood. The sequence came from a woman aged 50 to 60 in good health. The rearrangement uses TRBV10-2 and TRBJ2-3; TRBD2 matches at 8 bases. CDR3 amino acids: CASLGLAGTDTQYF. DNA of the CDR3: TGCGCCAGCTTAGGACTAGCAGGCACAGATACGCAGTATTTT.